The 9 T cell receptor beta chains given below trace back to one sample, sequenced in a study of T cell responses to AZD1222 COVID-19 vaccine. Sequenced by immunoSEQ multiplex PCR; TCRdb stores in-frame clones only, minus some. The sample has more than 100,000 clones, about 82% seen once; the top ten hold around 8.3%. The starting material was peripheral blood, obtained 28 days after the second dose of the MenACWY control vaccine. The origin of the receptors is an adult who received the MenACWY meningococcal vaccine as a control.

The DNA of the CDR3 is TGTGCCAGCAGTGAAGCAGAGAGCCAACAAGAGACCCAGTACTTC. Translation gives CASSEAESQQETQYF. The rearrangement joins TRBV2 to TRBJ2-5; D remains unclear. The CDR3 runs 15 residues. CDR1 is SNHLY, CDR2 FYNNEI, per germline. Deletions cut 0 bases from V and 2 bases from J, with 10 bases between.

This chain uses TRBV11-3 with TRBJ2-1; D is undetermined. CDR3 size: 11 residues. Germline-derived CDR1 and CDR2 are SGHNT and YENEEA. V was clipped by 1 base and J by 9 bases, with 4 bases between them. CDR3 sequence reads: CASSLGGEQFF. The CDR3 bases are TGTGCCAGCAGCTTAGGAGGTGAGCAGTTCTTC. The full variable domain, with the rest looked up from reference TRBV11-3 and TRBJ2-1, is EAGVVQSPRYKIIEKKQPVAFWCNPISGHNTLYWYLQNLGQGPELLIRYENEEAVDDSQLPKDRFSAERLKGVDSTLKIQPAELGDSAVYLCASSLGGEQFFGPGTRLTVL.

This sequence joins TRBV6-5 and TRBJ1-1; D gene unclear. The CDR3 consists of 16 residues. CDR1 and CDR2 from the germline V gene are MNHEY and SVGAGI. Trimming left V 2 bases short and J 3 bases short, with 16 bases between. The CDR3 region has the DNA TGTGCCAGCAGTTACGGGTCTACGGAGCGGGACACTGAAGCTTTCTTT. Translating it yields CASSYGSTERDTEAFF.

In nucleotides, the CDR3 is TGCAGTGCAACGAAAGGGAATGGCTACACCTTC. Protein sequence: CSATKGNGYTF. The chain has TRBV20-1 and TRBJ1-2; D call uncertain. Trimming left V 6 bases short and J 6 bases short, with 11 bases between. This CDR3 is built from 11 residues. Germline V lookup: CDR1 DFQATT, CDR2 SNEGSKA (reference sequence).

The chain is built from TRBV7-8 and TRBJ1-1, with D uncertain. The CDR3 runs 14 residues. CDR1 and CDR2 from the germline V gene are SGHVS and FQNEAQ. V lost 5 bases and J 0 bases, leaving 10 bases between the germline ends. The CDR3 DNA is TGTGCCAGCAGCCCGAACCGAGTGAACACTGAAGCTTTCTTT. Protein: CASSPNRVNTEAFF. Full variable domain (remainder filled in from reference TRBV7-8 and TRBJ1-1): GAGVSQSPRYKVAKRGQDVALRCDPISGHVSLFWYQQALGQGPEFLTYFQNEAQLDKSGLPSDRFFAERPEGSVSTLKIQRTQQEDSAVYLCASSPNRVNTEAFFGQGTRLTVV.

This chain connects TRBV15 to TRBJ2-1, with TRBD2 identical over 11 bases. The V and J ends lost 4 bases and 7 bases, in that order; junction bases with no gene match: 12. There are 17 residues in the CDR3. Germline CDR1 reads LNHNV; CDR2 reads YYDKDF (reference sequence). The CDR3: CATSTYRTSGRGNEQFF. The CDR3 bases are TGTGCCACCAGCACCTACCGAACTAGCGGGAGAGGGAATGAGCAGTTCTTC.

The V gene is TRBV11-2, the J gene TRBJ1-2; D is ambiguous. V gave up 0 bases and J gave up 7 bases, with 9 bases separating them. This CDR3 contains 13 residues. The germline V gene encodes CDR1 SGHAT and CDR2 FQNNGV. CDR3 coding DNA: TGTGCCAGCAGCTTAGAGGCGGGGAGTGGCTACACCTTC. Translation: CASSLEAGSGYTF.

J is TRBJ1-2 and V is TRBV7-8; 7 nucleotides line up with TRBD1. CDR1 SGHVS and CDR2 FQNEAQ come from the germline V gene. The ends lost 5 bases at V and 5 bases at J; junction bases unmatched: 5. The CDR3 spans 13 residues. CDR3 protein: CASSPGQEYGYTF. CDR3 DNA: TGTGCCAGCAGCCCTGGACAGGAGTATGGCTACACCTTC.

This clone is a singleton in its sample. The chain recombines TRBV6-5 with TRBJ1-5, with D hard to call. Looked up from germline, CDR1 is MNHEY and CDR2 is SVGAGI. The CDR3 runs to 12 residues. Deletions cut 5 bases from V and 4 bases from J, with 6 bases between. The CDR3 protein is CASSNPNQPQHF. The DNA for the CDR3 is TGTGCCAGCAGTAACCCGAATCAGCCCCAGCATTTT.